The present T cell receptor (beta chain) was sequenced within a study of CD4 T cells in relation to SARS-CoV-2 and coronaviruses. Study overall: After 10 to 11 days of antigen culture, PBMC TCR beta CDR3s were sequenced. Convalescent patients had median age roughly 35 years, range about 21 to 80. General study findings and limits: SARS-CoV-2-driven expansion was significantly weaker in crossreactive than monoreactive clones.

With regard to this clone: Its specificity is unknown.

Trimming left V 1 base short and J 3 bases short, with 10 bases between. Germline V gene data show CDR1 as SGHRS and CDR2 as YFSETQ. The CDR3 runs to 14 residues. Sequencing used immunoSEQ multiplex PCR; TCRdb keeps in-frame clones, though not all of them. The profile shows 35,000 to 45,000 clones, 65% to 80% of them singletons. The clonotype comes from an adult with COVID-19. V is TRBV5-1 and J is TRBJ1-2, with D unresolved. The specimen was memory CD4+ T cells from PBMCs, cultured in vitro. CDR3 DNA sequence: TGCGCCAGCAGCTTGAGTACAGCTCACTATGGCTACACCTTC. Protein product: CASSLSTAHYGYTF.